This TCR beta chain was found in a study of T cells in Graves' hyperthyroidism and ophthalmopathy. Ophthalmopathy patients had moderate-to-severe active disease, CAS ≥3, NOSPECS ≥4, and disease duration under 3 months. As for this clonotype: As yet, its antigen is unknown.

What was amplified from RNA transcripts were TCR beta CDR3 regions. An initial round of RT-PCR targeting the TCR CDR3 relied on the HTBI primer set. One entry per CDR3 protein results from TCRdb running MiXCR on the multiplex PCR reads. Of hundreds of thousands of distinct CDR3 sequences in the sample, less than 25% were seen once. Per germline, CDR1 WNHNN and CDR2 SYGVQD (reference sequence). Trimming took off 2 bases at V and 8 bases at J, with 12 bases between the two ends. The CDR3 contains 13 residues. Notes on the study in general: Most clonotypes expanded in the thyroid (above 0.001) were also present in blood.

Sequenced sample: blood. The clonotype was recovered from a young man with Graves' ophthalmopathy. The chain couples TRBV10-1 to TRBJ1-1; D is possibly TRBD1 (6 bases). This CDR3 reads CASSENQGKEAFF. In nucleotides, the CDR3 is TGCGCCAGCAGTGAGAATCAGGGGAAGGAAGCTTTCTTT.